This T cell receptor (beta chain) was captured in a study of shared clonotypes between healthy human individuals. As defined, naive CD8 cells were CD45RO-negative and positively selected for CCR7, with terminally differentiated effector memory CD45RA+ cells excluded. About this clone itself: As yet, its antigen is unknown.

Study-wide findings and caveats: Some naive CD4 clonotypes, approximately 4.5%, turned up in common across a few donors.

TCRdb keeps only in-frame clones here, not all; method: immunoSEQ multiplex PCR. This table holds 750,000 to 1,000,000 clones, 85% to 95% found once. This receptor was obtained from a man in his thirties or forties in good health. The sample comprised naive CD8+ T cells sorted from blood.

CDR3: CASSLGLAGAVGNEQFF. In nucleotides, the CDR3 is TGCGCCAGCAGCTTGGGACTAGCGGGGGCGGTCGGGAATGAGCAGTTCTTC. The V gene is TRBV5-1, the J gene TRBJ2-1, with TRBD2 matching over 12 bases. The CDR3 extends over 17 amino acids. J was trimmed by 7 bases and V by 0 bases; bases with no gene match: 8. The germline V gene encodes CDR1 SGHRS and CDR2 YFSETQ.